This T cell receptor (beta chain) came from a study of blood T cell repertoires in COVID-19. Across the whole study: Specimens from acute and convalescent COVID-19 originated in the United States, Italy and Spain. PBMCs, B-cell-depleted T cells, or T cells were the source of the cDNA or gDNA that made up the material.

Original data processing: Reference gene primer amplification yielded estimated nucleated cell counts. Only in-frame clones appear in the TCRdb table, and some are missing; sequencing was by immunoSEQ multiplex PCR. The V and J calls and clone size come from that table; D and trimming were worked out from the DNA. The sample shows fewer than 200,000 clones, about 80% of them seen only once. V lost 3 bases and J lost 1, with 7 bases in between. The CDR3 consists of 13 residues. Germline V gene sequence: CDR1 MNHEY, CDR2 SMNVEV (reference sequence). This chain links TRBV27 with TRBJ2-7; D not certain. This receptor was identified in a man in his fifties or sixties with acute or convalescent COVID-19. Sequenced: peripheral blood. As DNA, the CDR3 is TGTGCCAGCAGTTTGTTGCAGTCCTACGAGCAGTACTTC. Its protein product is CASSLLQSYEQYF.